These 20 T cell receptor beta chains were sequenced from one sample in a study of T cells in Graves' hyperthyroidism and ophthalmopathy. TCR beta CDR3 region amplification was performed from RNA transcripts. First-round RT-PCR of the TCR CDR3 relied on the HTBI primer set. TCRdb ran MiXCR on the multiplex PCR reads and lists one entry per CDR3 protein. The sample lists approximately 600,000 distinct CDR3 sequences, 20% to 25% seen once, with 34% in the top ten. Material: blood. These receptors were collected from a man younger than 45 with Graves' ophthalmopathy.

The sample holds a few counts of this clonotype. CDR3 nucleotide sequence: TGTGCCAGCAGTTCCCCCAGATCCTACGAGCAGTACTTC. This gives the protein CASSSPRSYEQYF. J is TRBJ2-7 and V is TRBV28; D remains unclear. The CDR3 is made up of 13 amino acids. Trimming took off 4 bases at V and 1 base at J, with 8 bases between the two ends. Germline V gene lookup returns CDR1 MDHEN and CDR2 SYDVKM.

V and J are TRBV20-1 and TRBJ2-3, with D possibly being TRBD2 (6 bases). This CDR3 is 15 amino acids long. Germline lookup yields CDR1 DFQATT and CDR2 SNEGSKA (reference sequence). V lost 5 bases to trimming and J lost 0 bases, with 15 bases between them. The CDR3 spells CSALGGLGSTDTQYF. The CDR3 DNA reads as TGCAGTGCTTTGGGGGGATTAGGGAGCACAGATACGCAGTATTTT.

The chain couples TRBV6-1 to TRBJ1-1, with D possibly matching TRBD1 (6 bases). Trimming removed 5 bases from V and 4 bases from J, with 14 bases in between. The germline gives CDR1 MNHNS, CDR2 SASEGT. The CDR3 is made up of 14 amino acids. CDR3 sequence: CASSLIGQLTEAFF. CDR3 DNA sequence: TGTGCCAGCAGTTTAATCGGACAGCTCACTGAAGCTTTCTTT.

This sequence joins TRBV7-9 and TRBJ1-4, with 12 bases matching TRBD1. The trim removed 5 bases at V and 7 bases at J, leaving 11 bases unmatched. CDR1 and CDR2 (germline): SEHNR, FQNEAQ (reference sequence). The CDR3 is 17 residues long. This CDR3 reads CASSPGTGGADGEKLFF. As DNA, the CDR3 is TGTGCCAGCAGCCCCGGGACAGGGGGCGCGGATGGTGAAAAACTGTTTTTT.

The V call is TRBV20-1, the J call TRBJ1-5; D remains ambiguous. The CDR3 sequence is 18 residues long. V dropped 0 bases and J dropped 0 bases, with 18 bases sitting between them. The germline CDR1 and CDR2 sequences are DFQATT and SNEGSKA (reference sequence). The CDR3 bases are TGCAGTGCTAGAGAAGGAGGCAGGCAGATGTATAGCAATCAGCCCCAGCATTTT. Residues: CSAREGGRQMYSNQPQHF.

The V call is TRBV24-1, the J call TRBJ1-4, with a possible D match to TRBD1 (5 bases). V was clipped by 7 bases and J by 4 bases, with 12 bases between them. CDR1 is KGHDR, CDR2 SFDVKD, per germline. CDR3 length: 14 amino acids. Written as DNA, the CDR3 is TGTGCCACCAGCGGGGGACGGAATAATGAAAAACTGTTTTTT. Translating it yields CATSGGRNNEKLFF.

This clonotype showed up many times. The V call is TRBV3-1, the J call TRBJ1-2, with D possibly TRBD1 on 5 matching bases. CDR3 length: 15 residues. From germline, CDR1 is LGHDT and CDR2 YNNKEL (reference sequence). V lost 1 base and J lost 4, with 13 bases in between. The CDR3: CASSQGAGTIYGYTF. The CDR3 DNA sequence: TGTGCCAGCAGCCAAGGTGCGGGGACTATCTATGGCTACACCTTC.

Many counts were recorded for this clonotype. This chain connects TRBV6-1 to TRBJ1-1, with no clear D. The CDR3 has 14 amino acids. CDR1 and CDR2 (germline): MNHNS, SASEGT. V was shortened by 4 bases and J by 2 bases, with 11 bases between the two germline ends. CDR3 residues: CASSGGVANTEAFF. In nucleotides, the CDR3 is TGTGCCAGCAGTGGCGGGGTCGCAAACACTGAAGCTTTCTTT.

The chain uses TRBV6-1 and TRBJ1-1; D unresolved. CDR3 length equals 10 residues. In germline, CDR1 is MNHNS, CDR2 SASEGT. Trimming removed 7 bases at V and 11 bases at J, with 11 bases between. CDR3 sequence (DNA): TGTGCCAGCACCCAATTTGGGGCTTTCTTT. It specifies CASTQFGAFF.

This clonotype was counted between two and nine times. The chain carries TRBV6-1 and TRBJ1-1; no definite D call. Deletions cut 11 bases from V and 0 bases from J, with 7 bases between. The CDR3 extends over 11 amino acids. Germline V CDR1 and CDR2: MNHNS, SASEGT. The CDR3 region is CAAHMNTEAFF. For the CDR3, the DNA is TGTGCCGCCCACATGAACACTGAAGCTTTCTTT.

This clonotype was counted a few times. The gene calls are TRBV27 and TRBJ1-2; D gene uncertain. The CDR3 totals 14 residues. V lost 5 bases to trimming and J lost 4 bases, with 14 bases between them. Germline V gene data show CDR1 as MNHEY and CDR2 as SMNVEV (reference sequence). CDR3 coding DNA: TGTGCCAGCAGTCCCACTCCCCCGCGCTATGGCTACACCTTC. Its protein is CASSPTPPRYGYTF.

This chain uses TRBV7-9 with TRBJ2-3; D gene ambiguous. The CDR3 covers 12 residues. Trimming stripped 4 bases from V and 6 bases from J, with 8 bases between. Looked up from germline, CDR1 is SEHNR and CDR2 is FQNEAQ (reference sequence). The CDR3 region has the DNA TGTGCCAGCAGCTCAGTCGATGATACGCAGTATTTT. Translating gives CASSSVDDTQYF.

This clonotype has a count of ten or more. In nucleotides, the CDR3 is TGTGCCAGCAGCTTGGCCTCTGGGGACTACGAGCAGTACTTC. This sequence encodes CASSLASGDYEQYF. V is TRBV5-5 and J is TRBJ2-7; D gene uncertain. Germline V CDR1 and CDR2: SGHKS, YYEKEE (reference sequence). The CDR3 runs to 14 residues. V shed 0 bases and J shed 3 bases, with 10 bases lying between them.

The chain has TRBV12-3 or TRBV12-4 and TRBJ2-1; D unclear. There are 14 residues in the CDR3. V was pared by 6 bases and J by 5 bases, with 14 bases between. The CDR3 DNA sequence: TGTGCCAGCAGGGACCCTCGCCGAGACAATGAGCAGTTCTTC. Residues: CASRDPRRDNEQFF.

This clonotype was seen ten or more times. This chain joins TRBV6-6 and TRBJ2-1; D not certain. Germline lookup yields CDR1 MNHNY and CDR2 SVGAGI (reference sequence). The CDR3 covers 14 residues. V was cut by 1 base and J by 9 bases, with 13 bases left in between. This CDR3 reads CASSYYASGIEQFF. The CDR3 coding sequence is TGTGCCAGCAGTTACTACGCGAGTGGGATTGAGCAGTTCTTC.

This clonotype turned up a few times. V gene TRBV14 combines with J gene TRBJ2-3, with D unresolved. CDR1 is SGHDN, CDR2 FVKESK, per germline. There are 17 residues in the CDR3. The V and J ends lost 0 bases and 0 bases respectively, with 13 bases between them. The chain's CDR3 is CASSQDVSEYSTDTQYF. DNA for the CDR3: TGTGCCAGCAGCCAAGATGTAAGCGAATATAGCACAGATACGCAGTATTTT.

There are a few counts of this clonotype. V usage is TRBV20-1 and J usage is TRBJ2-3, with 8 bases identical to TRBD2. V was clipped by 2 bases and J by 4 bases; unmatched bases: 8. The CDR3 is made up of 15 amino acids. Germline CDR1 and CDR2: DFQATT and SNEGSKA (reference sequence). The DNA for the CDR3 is TGCAGTGCTAGAAGGCCCAGCGGGAGACCAGATACGCAGTATTTT. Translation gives CSARRPSGRPDTQYF.

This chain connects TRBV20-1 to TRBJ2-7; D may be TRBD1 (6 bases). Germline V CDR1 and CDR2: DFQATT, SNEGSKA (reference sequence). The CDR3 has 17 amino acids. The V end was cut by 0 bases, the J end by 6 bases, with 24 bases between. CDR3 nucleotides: TGCAGTGCTAGAGATGAAAGGACACCCGGACAGCGCAGCGAGCAGTACTTC. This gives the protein CSARDERTPGQRSEQYF.

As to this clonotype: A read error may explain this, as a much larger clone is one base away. The chain's CDR3 is CASGLDPTSGGYEQYF. As DNA, the CDR3 is TGTGCCAGCGGCTTAGACCCGACTAGCGGCGGATACGAGCAGTACTTC. V usage is TRBV11-2 and J usage is TRBJ2-7; 9 bases are a match to TRBD2. CDR3 length: 16 residues. Germline assignment: CDR1 SGHAT and CDR2 FQNNGV.

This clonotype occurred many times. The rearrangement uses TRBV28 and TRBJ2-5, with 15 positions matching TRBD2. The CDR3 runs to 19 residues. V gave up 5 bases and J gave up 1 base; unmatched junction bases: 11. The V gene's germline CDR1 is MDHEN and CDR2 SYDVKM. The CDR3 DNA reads TGTGCCAGCAGTGGCGGACTAGCGGGAGGGCCCATCTTCCAAGAGACCCAGTACTTC. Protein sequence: CASSGGLAGGPIFQETQYF.